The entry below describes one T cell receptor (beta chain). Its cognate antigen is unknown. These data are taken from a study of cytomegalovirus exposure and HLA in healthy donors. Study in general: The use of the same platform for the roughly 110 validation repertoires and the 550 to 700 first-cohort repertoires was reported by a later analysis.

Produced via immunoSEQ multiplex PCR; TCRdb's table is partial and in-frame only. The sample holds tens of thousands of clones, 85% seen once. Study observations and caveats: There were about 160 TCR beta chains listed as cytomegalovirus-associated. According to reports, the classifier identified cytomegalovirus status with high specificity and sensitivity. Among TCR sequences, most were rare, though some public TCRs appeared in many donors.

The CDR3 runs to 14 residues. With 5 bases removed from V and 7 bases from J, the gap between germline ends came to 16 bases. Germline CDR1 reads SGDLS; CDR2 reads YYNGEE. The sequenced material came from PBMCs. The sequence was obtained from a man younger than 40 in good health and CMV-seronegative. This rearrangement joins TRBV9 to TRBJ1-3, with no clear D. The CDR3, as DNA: TGTGCCAGCAGTACTCCTGGGTTGGGCAACACCATATATTTT. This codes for CASSTPGLGNTIYF.